The rows below give T cell receptor beta chains drawn from one sample of a study of CD8 T cells in Susac syndrome. One entry per CDR3 protein results from TCRdb running MiXCR on the immunoSEQ multiplex PCR reads. The sample contains hundreds of thousands of distinct CDR3 sequences, approximately 94% of which appear only once. Source material: CD4+ T cells from PBMCs. All receptors derive from a human donor with Susac syndrome. Each CDR3 is given with its conserved first and last residue. The D gene is left open where the match is weak. Where a row states a size, it is once, few, many or the class of an expanded clone; other rows omit it.

>.|TRBV12-3/TRBV12-4|.|TRBJ2-7
CASSLNLGQTSYEQYF
TGTGCCAGCAGCTTGAACCTAGGACAGACCAGCTACGAGCAGTACTTC
>.|TRBV9|TRBD1|TRBJ1-5
CASSSGQGREPQHF
TGTGCCAGCAGCTCGGGACAGGGGAGGGAGCCCCAGCATTTT
>once|TRBV6-5|.|TRBJ1-2
CASSYGSRRGYTF
TGTGCCAGCAGTTACGGCTCCCGCCGGGGCTACACCTTC
>.|TRBV7-9|.|TRBJ1-4
CASSSFEKLFF
TGTGCCAGCAGCTCATTTGAAAAACTGTTTTTT
>.|TRBV20-1|.|TRBJ2-6
CSATQGPGANVLTF
TGCAGTGCTACCCAGGGGCCTGGGGCCAACGTCCTGACTTTC
>once|TRBV3-1|TRBD2|TRBJ2-1
CASSPINHPGLAGKSYNEQFF
TGTGCCAGCAGCCCGATAAACCATCCGGGACTAGCGGGTAAATCCTACAATGAGCAGTTCTTC
>.|TRBV19|TRBD1|TRBJ1-2
CASSNSQDRNLQGYTF
TGTGCCAGTAGTAATTCCCAGGACAGGAATCTTCAGGGCTACACCTTC
>.|TRBV19|.|TRBJ2-1
CASKTINEQFF
TGTGCCAGTAAGACCATCAATGAGCAGTTCTTC
>.|TRBV27|TRBD1|TRBJ1-1
CASKGTGRDTEAFF
TGTGCCAGCAAAGGGACAGGGAGGGACACTGAAGCTTTCTTT
>.|TRBV24-1|.|TRBJ2-2
CATNENRDTGELFF
TGTGCCACCAATGAAAACAGGGACACCGGGGAGCTGTTTTTT
>.|TRBV9|TRBD2|TRBJ2-3
CASSRGLAGGPGTDTQYF
TGTGCCAGCAGCAGGGGACTAGCGGGGGGGCCTGGCACAGATACGCAGTATTTT
>.|TRBV20-1|.|TRBJ2-3
CAITGPNTDTQYF
TGCGCTATAACGGGACCTAACACAGATACGCAGTATTTT
>.|TRBV20-1|.|TRBJ2-3
CSASGGDLGTDTQYF
TGCAGTGCTAGCGGGGGAGACCTTGGCACAGATACGCAGTATTTT
>.|TRBV2|.|TRBJ2-3
CASSEDRRPRTDTQYF
TGTGCCAGCAGTGAAGACCGCAGACCCCGCACAGATACGCAGTATTTT
>once|TRBV28|.|TRBJ2-4
CASSFRAKNIQYF
TGTGCCAGCAGTTTCAGAGCCAAAAACATTCAGTACTTC
>.|TRBV20-1|.|TRBJ1-5
CSARSGINQPQHF
TGCAGTGCTAGATCCGGCATTAATCAGCCCCAGCATTTT
>.|TRBV24-1|.|TRBJ2-7
CAPTCGAAYEQYF
TGTGCCCCGACGTGTGGGGCTGCCTACGAGCAGTACTTC
>.|TRBV7-3|TRBD2|TRBJ2-5
CASSPAGGRQETQYF
TGTGCCAGCAGCCCAGCGGGGGGGCGCCAAGAGACCCAGTACTTC
>.|TRBV29-1|.|TRBJ2-5
CSVEWQQETQYF
TGCAGCGTTGAATGGCAGCAAGAGACCCAGTACTTC
>.|TRBV29-1|.|TRBJ2-2
CSVVRGAGNTGELFF
TGCAGCGTTGTCAGGGGCGCTGGGAACACCGGGGAGCTGTTTTTT
>.|TRBV6-6|.|TRBJ1-1
CASSPPWDGNTEAFF
TGTGCCAGCAGTCCGCCCTGGGACGGGAACACTGAAGCTTTCTTT
>.|TRBV7-2|TRBD2|TRBJ2-1
CASSPRLAGGSNEQFF
TGTGCCAGCAGCCCTCGGCTGGCGGGGGGGTCCAATGAGCAGTTCTTC
>.|TRBV4-1|.|TRBJ2-4
CASSQDGSFLAKNIQYF
TGCGCCAGCAGCCAAGACGGCAGTTTCCTAGCCAAAAACATTCAGTACTTC
>once|TRBV30|.|TRBJ1-2
CAWSEQGGGYTF
TGTGCCTGGAGTGAACAGGGCGGTGGCTACACCTTC
>.|TRBV29-1|.|TRBJ2-2
CSVRRPLTGELFF
TGCAGCGTTAGACGGCCCCTAACCGGGGAGCTGTTTTTT
>.|TRBV6-2/TRBV6-3|.|TRBJ1-1
CASRGTSGHFEAFF
TGTGCCAGCAGAGGGACTTCGGGACACTTTGAAGCTTTCTTT
>.|TRBV11-1|.|TRBJ1-2
CASSPNRDGYTF
TGTGCCAGCAGCCCGAACAGGGATGGCTACACCTTC
>.|TRBV19|.|TRBJ1-4
CASSPRNEKLFF
TGTGCCAGTAGTCCTCGTAATGAAAAACTGTTTTTT
>.|TRBV5-1|.|TRBJ1-6
CASSLLQDTSPLHF
TGCGCCAGCAGCCTGCTTCAAGACACTTCCCCCCTCCACTTT
>.|TRBV7-6|TRBD1|TRBJ2-2
CASSLDRGRVTGELFF
TGTGCCAGCAGCTTGGACAGGGGGCGGGTTACCGGGGAGCTGTTTTTT
>.|TRBV30|.|TRBJ1-1
CAWAIGGGSPEAFF
TGTGCCTGGGCTATTGGGGGGGGTTCGCCTGAAGCTTTCTTT
>.|TRBV12-3/TRBV12-4|TRBD1|TRBJ2-6
CASSLADRGAGANVLTF
TGTGCCAGCAGTTTAGCGGACAGGGGAGCTGGGGCCAACGTCCTGACTTTC
>.|TRBV7-9|TRBD1|TRBJ1-1
CASSLWDRNTEAFF
TGTGCCAGCAGCTTATGGGACAGGAACACTGAAGCTTTCTTT
>.|TRBV20-1|.|TRBJ1-5
CSASRGNQPQHF
TGCAGTGCTAGTCGCGGGAATCAGCCCCAGCATTTT
>.|TRBV20-1|TRBD1|TRBJ1-5
CSTSWTGHQPQHF
TGCAGTACTTCTTGGACAGGCCATCAGCCCCAGCATTTT
>.|TRBV3-1|.|TRBJ2-5
CASSPRWGARETQYF
TGTGCCAGCAGCCCCCGCTGGGGGGCGCGGGAGACCCAGTACTTC
>.|TRBV30|TRBD2|TRBJ2-3
CAWMWAGGDTQYF
TGTGCCTGGATGTGGGCGGGGGGGGATACGCAGTATTTT
>.|TRBV7-4|.|TRBJ2-3
CASSLQRTTDTQYF
TGTGCCAGCAGCTTACAGCGGACCACAGATACGCAGTATTTT
>.|TRBV20-1|.|TRBJ2-5
CSARPYASGETQYF
TGCAGTGCTAGACCTTATGCCTCCGGGGAGACCCAGTACTTC
>.|TRBV20-1|.|TRBJ2-1
CSARPGPGAKRWFF
TGCAGTGCTAGACCGGGACCCGGGGCGAAACGGTGGTTCTTC
>.|TRBV12-3/TRBV12-4|TRBD1|TRBJ1-5
CASSLTGVQPQHF
TGTGCCAGCAGTCTAACAGGGGTTCAGCCCCAGCATTTT
>.|TRBV7-3|TRBD1|TRBJ1-1
CASSDRGEMNTEAFF
TGTGCCAGCTCGGACAGGGGAGAGATGAACACTGAAGCTTTCTTT
>.|TRBV24-1|.|TRBJ2-2
CATSDASGEDTGELFF
TGTGCCACCAGTGACGCTTCAGGGGAGGACACCGGGGAGCTGTTTTTT
>.|TRBV7-6|.|TRBJ2-3
CASSSSSGTDTQYF
TGTGCCAGCAGCTCTAGTAGTGGCACAGATACGCAGTATTTT
>.|TRBV6-2/TRBV6-3|TRBD2|TRBJ2-2
CASRRSGGAGELFF
TGTGCCAGCAGAAGAAGCGGGGGGGCCGGGGAGCTGTTTTTT
>.|TRBV5-6|.|TRBJ1-1
CASSPAGRRTEAFF
TGTGCCAGCAGCCCAGCAGGGAGGAGGACTGAAGCTTTCTTT
>.|TRBV6-5|TRBD1|TRBJ1-2
CASSQQGNYGYTF
TGTGCCAGCAGTCAACAGGGGAACTATGGCTACACCTTC
>.|TRBV5-1|.|TRBJ1-2
CASSAPEANYGYTF
TGCGCCAGCAGCGCCCCAGAAGCTAACTATGGCTACACCTTC
>.|TRBV9|.|TRBJ1-5
CASSVGQGPKQPQHF
TGTGCCAGCAGCGTAGGGCAGGGGCCTAAACAGCCCCAGCATTTT
>.|TRBV7-9|.|TRBJ1-1
CASSSQTPPNTEAFF
TGTGCCAGCAGCTCCCAGACTCCACCGAACACTGAAGCTTTCTTT
>.|TRBV20-1|TRBD2|TRBJ2-2
CSASQLAGSTGELFF
TGCAGTGCTTCCCAACTAGCGGGGAGCACCGGGGAGCTGTTTTTT
>.|TRBV9|.|TRBJ2-5
CASSVVASGGETQYF
TGTGCCAGCAGCGTAGTAGCCTCGGGGGGCGAGACCCAGTACTTC
>.|TRBV2|TRBD1|TRBJ2-7
CASIQDRVWLNEQYF
TGTGCCAGCATTCAAGACAGGGTGTGGTTGAACGAGCAGTACTTC
>.|TRBV18|TRBD2|TRBJ2-2
CASSPLAGAANTGELFF
TGTGCCAGCTCACCACTAGCGGGGGCCGCGAACACCGGGGAGCTGTTTTTT
>.|TRBV4-2|.|TRBJ2-7
CASSQDNSLGEQYF
TGTGCCAGCAGCCAAGACAACAGCCTGGGGGAGCAGTACTTC
>once|TRBV9|.|TRBJ2-1
CASSVGAEQFF
TGTGCCAGCAGCGTAGGAGCTGAGCAGTTCTTC
>.|TRBV11-2|.|TRBJ1-2
CASSSGTGTHYGYTF
TGTGCCAGCAGCTCAGGCACGGGGACGCACTATGGCTACACCTTC
>.|TRBV20-1|TRBD1|TRBJ1-1
CSAHWTGVNTEAFF
TGCAGTGCCCACTGGACAGGAGTGAACACTGAAGCTTTCTTT
>.|TRBV28|.|TRBJ1-2
CASSSNGNYGYTF
TGTGCCAGCAGTTCTAACGGGAACTATGGCTACACCTTC